This T cell receptor beta chain stems from a study of blood T cell repertoires in COVID-19. As for the study in general: The United States, Italy and Spain supplied acute and convalescent COVID-19 samples.

The CDR3 runs to 13 residues. Germline CDR1 is KGHDR and CDR2 is SFDVKD. Trimming pared 10 bases from V and 0 bases from J, leaving 10 bases between. Generated by immunoSEQ multiplex PCR, the TCRdb table keeps only in-frame clones and is missing some. This sample has approximately 230,000 clones; just over 85% occur once, and the top ten carry about 16%. What was sequenced was PBMCs or T cells enriched from blood (not recorded which). The source of this sequence is a man in his late teens or twenties who had recovered from COVID-19. The chain has TRBV24-1 and TRBJ2-3; D call uncertain. The CDR3 spells CATCPGSTDTQYF. The CDR3 nucleotides are TGTGCCACATGCCCCGGGAGCACAGATACGCAGTATTTT.